This TCR beta chain was captured in a study of T-cell memory formation after mild COVID-19. Whole-study context: Largely, TCR clusters stayed within a single donor.

CDR3 size: 15 residues. From germline, CDR1 is SEHNR and CDR2 FQNEAQ (reference sequence). The V end lost 1 base, the J end lost 2 bases, and 11 bases lay between the germline ends. TCRdb recomputed calls from the 5' RACE reads with MiXCR, one row per CDR3 protein. In the table there are roughly 310,000 distinct CDR3 sequences, around 15% of which are singletons. This clonotype has ten or more counts. Its target is unknown. General observations from the study: Second-wave clones that peaked on day 37 lacked confirmed SARS-CoV-2 specificity. Chiefly within CM and EM were the contracting CD4+ clones; CD8+ ones were within EMRA. Clones contracting across day 15 to 85 had a balanced CD4/CD8 profile; later expanding clones leaned CD4+.

The V gene is TRBV7-9, the J gene TRBJ1-2; D is unclear. The sequence was collected from a man between 18 and 35 years old who had mild COVID-19 (a few samples of this study predate the infection). Cell type and time point are not known. Sequenced material: PBMCs or a T cell subset sorted from them (not recorded which). As DNA, the CDR3 is TGTGCCAGCAGCTTAGATGCCCTACGGAACTATGGCTACACCTTC. Protein sequence: CASSLDALRNYGYTF.